The entry that follows covers one T cell receptor beta chain sequence. The CDR3 is 15 residues long. Trimming took 4 bases from V and 3 from J; bases not matched to a gene: 5. This record belongs to a study of patients and donors after allogeneic stem cell transplantation. From the RT-PCR reads, TCRdb called clonotypes with MiXCR, one entry per CDR3 protein. In the table there are approximately 410,000 distinct CDR3 sequences, approximately 16% of which are singletons. This receptor was obtained from a human donor who was either an allogeneic HSCT recipient or a stem cell or donor lymphocyte infusion donor (not recorded which). It is not recorded whose cells these are; they may come from a transplant donor. V is TRBV23-1 and J is TRBJ1-4; 7 bases agree with TRBD1. TRBV23-1 counts as an open reading frame of uncertain function. The sample consisted of blood, either unsorted or a sorted T cell fraction (not recorded which). CDR3 bases: TGCGCCAGCAGTCTTAGGGGGCTGTCTAATGAAAAACTGTTTTTT. This gives the protein CASSLRGLSNEKLFF.